The rows below give T cell receptor beta chains drawn from one sample of a study of cytomegalovirus exposure and HLA in healthy donors. Method: immunoSEQ multiplex PCR; TCRdb's copy keeps in-frame clones and lacks some. The data hold roughly 180,000 clones, with approximately 78% observed a single time. What was sequenced was PBMCs. The receptors originated from a woman aged 50 to 65 in good health and CMV-seropositive. The CDR3 runs from the conserved cysteine through the conserved F or W.

>TRBV9|TRBJ2-3
CASSPAGLYTDTQYF
>TRBV5-4|TRBJ2-2
CASSLGGRGHNGELFF
>TRBV7-9|TRBJ2-1
CASSSGGGRSYNEQFF
>TRBV9|TRBJ2-7
CASSVGPGGAGGRSYEQYF
>TRBV11-2|TRBJ2-1
CASSASGGAGLGYNEQFF
>TRBV4-2|TRBJ2-7
CASSQEVPGASSYEQYF
>TRBV4-1|NA
CASSQETSSYEQYF
>TRBV6-5|TRBJ2-7
CASSYGRGAGEQYF
>TRBV5-6|TRBJ2-5
CASSLHPGEGETQYF
>TRBV5-1|TRBJ1-1
CASSLSAQNTEAFF
>TRBV18|TRBJ1-1
CASSPILRVAGCTEAFF
>TRBV2|TRBJ1-5
CASSGNRGNQPQHF
>TRBV5-5|TRBJ2-3
CASSLGQGSTDTQYF
>TRBV6-6|TRBJ2-1
CASSYGGASYNEQFF
>TRBV7-9|TRBJ2-1
CASSPGTGYNEQFF
>TRBV5-6|TRBJ1-5
CASSLYRERIQPQHF
>TRBV5-1|TRBJ2-3
CASSARQGLSTDTQYF
>TRBV5-4|TRBJ2-2
CASSFLRAGLIGELFF
>TRBV7-9|TRBJ2-1
CASSSHLAGGYNEQFF
>TRBV18|TRBJ2-4
CASSPGTVKNIQYF
>TRBV5-1|TRBJ2-7
CASSLGDRITYEQYF
>TRBV6-1|TRBJ2-7
CASSESPYLTYEQYF